The rows below give T cell receptor beta chains drawn from one sample of a study of cytomegalovirus exposure and HLA in healthy donors. Using immunoSEQ multiplex PCR, the repertoire was profiled, and TCRdb retains in-frame clones only, with some absent. Among 200,000 to 250,000 clones listed, roughly four fifths were seen once. The source material was PBMCs. The receptors here all came from a girl aged 2 to 10 in good health and CMV-seronegative. Each CDR3 is given with its conserved first and last residue. Fields, in order: V gene, J gene, D gene, clone size, CDR3 protein, CDR3 DNA. D genes are given only for firm matches. Some rows mark clone size as missing; the rest say once, few, many or name a class of expanded clone.

v_gene: TRBV19; j_gene: TRBJ1-2; d_gene: TRBD1; abundance: NA; CDR3aa: CASSAGTGGIYGYTF; CDR3nt: TGTGCCAGTAGTGCTGGGACAGGGGGGATCTATGGCTACACCTTC
v_gene: TRBV11-2; j_gene: TRBJ2-2; d_gene: NA; abundance: NA; CDR3aa: CASSLMRDTGELFF; CDR3nt: TGTGCCAGCAGCTTAATGAGGGATACCGGGGAGCTGTTTTTT
v_gene: TRBV7-8; j_gene: TRBJ1-5; d_gene: NA; abundance: NA; CDR3aa: CASSALTGFSNQPQHF; CDR3nt: TGTGCCAGCAGCGCCTTGACAGGTTTTAGCAATCAGCCCCAGCATTTT
v_gene: TRBV6-5; j_gene: TRBJ1-2; d_gene: TRBD1; abundance: few; CDR3aa: CASSDTGGYGYTF; CDR3nt: TGTGCCAGCAGCGACACAGGGGGTTATGGCTACACCTTC
v_gene: TRBV6-1; j_gene: TRBJ1-3; d_gene: NA; abundance: few; CDR3aa: CASRPRQVGNTIYF; CDR3nt: TGTGCCAGCAGACCTCGACAGGTTGGAAACACCATATATTTT
v_gene: TRBV5-4; j_gene: TRBJ1-2; d_gene: TRBD1; abundance: NA; CDR3aa: CASSHDRGRLYGYTF; CDR3nt: TGTGCCAGCAGCCATGACAGGGGCCGACTCTATGGCTACACCTTC
v_gene: TRBV27; j_gene: TRBJ1-6; d_gene: NA; abundance: NA; CDR3aa: CATKWPTGNSPLHF; CDR3nt: TGTGCCACCAAGTGGCCGACAGGCAATTCACCCCTCCACTTT
v_gene: TRBV10-3; j_gene: TRBJ1-1; d_gene: NA; abundance: NA; CDR3aa: CAIRDGGMNTEAFF; CDR3nt: TGTGCCATCAGGGATGGCGGAATGAACACTGAAGCTTTCTTT
v_gene: TRBV2; j_gene: TRBJ1-5; d_gene: NA; abundance: NA; CDR3aa: CASSGGGNSNQPQHF; CDR3nt: TGTGCCAGCAGTGGAGGAGGGAATAGCAATCAGCCCCAGCATTTT
v_gene: TRBV2; j_gene: TRBJ1-1; d_gene: NA; abundance: NA; CDR3aa: CASRVGQDTEAFF; CDR3nt: TGTGCCAGCAGGGTTGGGCAGGACACTGAAGCTTTCTTT
v_gene: TRBV19; j_gene: TRBJ2-1; d_gene: NA; abundance: few; CDR3aa: CASSIDSSSYNEQFF; CDR3nt: TGTGCCAGTAGTATCGACTCGAGCTCCTACAATGAGCAGTTCTTC
v_gene: TRBV29-1; j_gene: TRBJ2-3; d_gene: NA; abundance: few; CDR3aa: CSVEGVLTDTQYF; CDR3nt: TGCAGCGTTGAAGGTGTCCTCACAGATACGCAGTATTTT
v_gene: TRBV4-2; j_gene: TRBJ1-2; d_gene: NA; abundance: few; CDR3aa: CASSQDRWAYGYTF; CDR3nt: TGTGCCAGCAGCCAAGATCGGTGGGCCTATGGCTACACCTTC
v_gene: TRBV13; j_gene: TRBJ1-4; d_gene: NA; abundance: NA; CDR3aa: CASSWARGSTNEKLFF; CDR3nt: TGTGCCAGCAGCTGGGCCAGGGGTTCGACTAATGAAAAACTGTTTTTT
v_gene: TRBV21-1; j_gene: TRBJ2-7; d_gene: NA; abundance: NA; CDR3aa: CASSPRDGGKFYEQYF; CDR3nt: TGTGCCAGCAGCCCCAGGGACGGGGGGAAATTCTACGAGCAGTACTTC
v_gene: TRBV7-9; j_gene: TRBJ1-4; d_gene: NA; abundance: NA; CDR3aa: CASSLSVRLFF; CDR3nt: TGTGCCAGCAGCTTATCCGTTAGACTGTTTTTT
v_gene: TRBV5-6; j_gene: TRBJ1-2; d_gene: NA; abundance: NA; CDR3aa: CASSLDRSNYGYTF; CDR3nt: TGTGCCAGCAGCTTGGACAGATCTAACTATGGCTACACCTTC
v_gene: TRBV11-2; j_gene: TRBJ2-3; d_gene: TRBD2; abundance: NA; CDR3aa: CASSFSGGAGTDTQYF; CDR3nt: TGTGCCAGCAGCTTTAGCGGGGGGGCCGGCACAGATACGCAGTATTTT
v_gene: TRBV5-4; j_gene: TRBJ2-3; d_gene: NA; abundance: NA; CDR3aa: CASSLVGAVSTDTQYF; CDR3nt: TGTGCCAGCAGCTTAGTAGGAGCTGTGAGTACAGATACGCAGTATTTT
v_gene: TRBV5-1; j_gene: TRBJ2-2; d_gene: NA; abundance: NA; CDR3aa: CASSFTSLTGELFF; CDR3nt: TGCGCCAGCAGCTTCACTAGCCTCACCGGGGAGCTGTTTTTT
v_gene: TRBV2; j_gene: TRBJ2-7; d_gene: NA; abundance: NA; CDR3aa: CATRTAPYEQYF; CDR3nt: TGTGCCACCCGGACAGCGCCCTACGAGCAGTACTTC
v_gene: TRBV5-6; j_gene: TRBJ2-7; d_gene: TRBD1; abundance: NA; CDR3aa: CASSLYRGREQYF; CDR3nt: TGTGCCAGCAGCTTGTACAGGGGGCGCGAGCAGTACTTC
v_gene: TRBV2; j_gene: TRBJ2-1; d_gene: TRBD2; abundance: NA; CDR3aa: CASSRKRDLYNEQFF; CDR3nt: TGTGCCAGCAGCAGGAAGCGGGATCTCTACAATGAGCAGTTCTTC
v_gene: TRBV25-1; j_gene: TRBJ1-1; d_gene: NA; abundance: once; CDR3aa: CASSDYRENTEAFF; CDR3nt: TGTGCCAGCAGTGACTATAGAGAGAACACTGAAGCTTTCTTT
v_gene: TRBV19; j_gene: TRBJ2-4; d_gene: NA; abundance: NA; CDR3aa: CASSTLKNIQYF; CDR3nt: TGTGCCAGTAGTACCCTCAAAAACATTCAGTACTTC
v_gene: TRBV5-1; j_gene: TRBJ1-1; d_gene: NA; abundance: once; CDR3aa: CASSLSRAYGTEAFF; CDR3nt: TGCGCCAGCAGCTTGTCCAGGGCTTACGGCACTGAAGCTTTCTTT
v_gene: TRBV7-3; j_gene: TRBJ2-2; d_gene: NA; abundance: NA; CDR3aa: CASSQGFGLMNTGELFF; CDR3nt: TGTGCCAGCAGCCAAGGGTTCGGACTTATGAACACCGGGGAGCTGTTTTTT
v_gene: TRBV19; j_gene: TRBJ2-1; d_gene: NA; abundance: once; CDR3aa: CASSLPAGPNYNEQFF; CDR3nt: TGTGCCAGTAGTCTTCCGGCGGGCCCAAACTACAATGAGCAGTTCTTC
v_gene: TRBV19; j_gene: TRBJ2-7; d_gene: TRBD1; abundance: NA; CDR3aa: CASRPDRGESYEQYF; CDR3nt: TGTGCCAGTAGACCGGACAGGGGAGAGTCCTACGAGCAGTACTTC
v_gene: TRBV6-1; j_gene: TRBJ2-7; d_gene: NA; abundance: NA; CDR3aa: CASGHPSSYEQYF; CDR3nt: TGTGCCAGCGGACATCCTAGCTCCTACGAGCAGTACTTC
v_gene: TRBV5-1; j_gene: TRBJ1-1; d_gene: NA; abundance: NA; CDR3aa: CASSPGEGRGRHTEAFF; CDR3nt: TGCGCCAGCAGCCCCGGGGAGGGTCGGGGCAGACACACTGAAGCTTTCTTT
v_gene: TRBV7-9; j_gene: TRBJ2-5; d_gene: NA; abundance: NA; CDR3aa: CASDSPQETQYF; CDR3nt: TGTGCCAGCGACAGTCCCCAAGAGACCCAGTACTTC
v_gene: TRBV19; j_gene: TRBJ1-2; d_gene: TRBD1; abundance: NA; CDR3aa: CASSSTGTADGYTF; CDR3nt: TGTGCCAGTAGTAGTACCGGGACAGCGGATGGCTACACCTTC
v_gene: TRBV7-3; j_gene: TRBJ2-7; d_gene: TRBD1; abundance: few; CDR3aa: CASSRDRGYEQYF; CDR3nt: TGTGCCAGCAGCCGGGACAGGGGCTACGAGCAGTACTTC
v_gene: TRBV7-7; j_gene: TRBJ2-1; d_gene: TRBD2; abundance: NA; CDR3aa: CASSPTGLAGEQFF; CDR3nt: TGTGCCAGCAGCCCAACCGGACTAGCGGGGGAGCAGTTCTTC
v_gene: TRBV25-1; j_gene: TRBJ1-4; d_gene: TRBD1; abundance: NA; CDR3aa: CASRDRALEKLFF; CDR3nt: TGTGCCAGCAGGGACAGGGCTCTTGAAAAACTGTTTTTT
v_gene: TRBV4-1; j_gene: TRBJ1-6; d_gene: NA; abundance: once; CDR3aa: CASSQAQGNSPLHF; CDR3nt: TGCGCCAGCAGCCAAGCACAGGGAAATTCACCCCTCCACTTT
v_gene: TRBV4-1; j_gene: TRBJ2-7; d_gene: TRBD1; abundance: once; CDR3aa: CASSQDHRDRGLNEQYF; CDR3nt: TGCGCCAGCAGCCAAGATCACCGGGACAGGGGCTTGAACGAGCAGTACTTC
v_gene: TRBV19; j_gene: TRBJ2-5; d_gene: TRBD2; abundance: NA; CDR3aa: CASSYSGTETQYF; CDR3nt: TGTGCCAGTAGTTATAGCGGGACTGAGACCCAGTACTTC